This TCR beta chain derives from a study of OX40 agonist ivuxolimab in advanced cancers. Whole-study results and caveats: Also showing low normalized T-cell clonal expansion were some of the nonresponders.

Of note for this clone: Its antigen is still unknown.

This CDR3 has 15 residues. V lost 7 bases to trimming and J lost 8 bases, with 18 bases between them. Germline V lookup: CDR1 SGHAT, CDR2 FQDESV (reference sequence). Profiled with immunoSEQ multiplex PCR; TCRdb holds only in-frame clones, not every one. The data show fewer than 75,000 clones, about 87% seen once. The TCR originated in an adult with an advanced solid tumor such as melanoma, head and neck, liver or kidney cancer. The chain has TRBV11-1 and TRBJ2-6; D is undetermined. The sample in question was CD4+ or CD8+ T cells sorted from blood, obtained in a trial of the OX40 agonist ivuxolimab. In DNA, the CDR3 is TGTGCCAGCAATAATGATCCCCCAAGTCCCAACGTCCTGACTTTC. As protein: CASNNDPPSPNVLTF. Combining the CDR3 with reference TRBV11-1 and TRBJ2-6 gives the whole variable domain EAEVAQSPRYKITEKSQAVAFWCDPISGHATLYWYRQILGQGPELLVQFQDESVVDDSQLPKDRFSAERLKGVDSTLKIQPAELGDSAMYLCASNNDPPSPNVLTFGAGSRLTVL.